Below are 14 T cell receptor beta chains sequenced from a single sample in a study of metastatic and nonmetastatic thyroid tumors. TCRdb re-analyzed the PCR reads through MiXCR. The sample carries about 59,000 clones, about a sixth recorded once. Patients had received no treatment of any kind before thyroid surgery. The sample was blood. These receptors were collected from a male donor with papillary thyroid cancer or a benign thyroid nodule (not recorded which). Some clones in this sample may be carry-over from other donors' samples.

At least ten counts were recorded for this clone. The rearrangement links TRBV4-3 to TRBJ1-1; TRBD1 might be the D (6 bases). Germline V gene sequence: CDR1 LGHNA, CDR2 YSLEER. There are 14 residues in the CDR3. V lost 0 bases to trimming and J lost 10 bases, with 15 bases between them. The CDR3 reads CASSQEAVTGRAFF. Here the CDR3 DNA reads TGCGCCAGCAGCCAAGAAGCGGTAACAGGGCGAGCTTTCTTT.

This clone showed up many times. This chain uses TRBV4-1 with TRBJ1-4, with D perhaps matching TRBD1 (5 bases). This CDR3 comprises 16 residues. The germline CDR1 and CDR2 sequences are MGHRA and YSYEKL. V shed 1 base and J shed 3 bases, with 12 bases lying between them. The CDR3 loop is CASSQVGVGANEKLFF. DNA of the CDR3: TGCGCCAGCAGCCAAGTGGGGGTAGGAGCTAATGAAAAACTGTTTTTT.

The sample holds many counts of this clone. The chain couples TRBV7-9 to TRBJ2-2; 9 nucleotides line up with TRBD2. CDR3 size: 15 residues. Germline lookup yields CDR1 SEHNR and CDR2 FQNEAQ (reference sequence). V lost 5 bases and J lost 4; bases outside the gene matches: 5. The CDR3 bases are TGTGCCAGCAGCCATAGCGGGAGTGGCACCGGGGAGCTGTTTTTT. Translated: CASSHSGSGTGELFF.

This chain joins TRBV5-1 and TRBJ2-7; 13 bases line up with TRBD2. V shed 4 bases and J 9 bases; nucleotides not matched to a gene: 10. The CDR3 is 15 residues long. Germline-derived CDR1 and CDR2 are SGHRS and YFSETQ. CDR3 sequence reads: CASSSGLAGVEWQYF. DNA of the CDR3: TGCGCCAGCAGCAGCGGACTAGCGGGAGTAGAATGGCAGTACTTC.

On this clone: A read error may explain this, as a much larger clone is one base away. This specimen includes other DNA sequences encoding the same CDR3. The genes are TRBV20-1 and TRBJ1-6; D gene ambiguous. Germline-derived CDR1 and CDR2 are DFQATT and SNEGSKA (reference sequence). CDR3 size: 17 residues. DNA of the CDR3: TGCAGTGCTAGAGGGACGGAACCCGGGTCGTTGAATTCACCACTCCACTTT. Translated, it gives CSARGTEPGSLNSPLHF.

As concerns this clone: Sequence at one end of the junction differs from germline and may be a read error. The chain joins TRBV20-1 to TRBJ2-1; D unclear. This CDR3 comprises 14 residues. The germline V gene encodes CDR1 DFQATT and CDR2 SNEGSKA (reference sequence). CDR3 in amino acids: CGARAYNSYNEQFF. CDR3 in DNA: TGCGGTGCTAGGGCCTACAACTCCTACAATGAGCAGTTCTTC.

Remarks on this clone: Mismatch with germline at one junction end may stem from a read error. This chain uses TRBV28 with TRBJ2-2; 12 nucleotides agree with TRBD2. Germline lookup yields CDR1 MDHEN and CDR2 SYDVKM. This CDR3 contains 19 residues. CDR3 amino acids: CASSFPPLRTSGNTVELFF. CDR3 DNA: TGTGCCAGCAGTTTCCCCCCCTTAAGGACTAGCGGGAACACCGTGGAGCTGTTTTTT.

At least ten counts were recorded for this clone. V and J are TRBV27 and TRBJ1-6; D not certain. Trimming pared 1 base from V and 0 bases from J, leaving 19 bases between. Germline CDR1 is MNHEY and CDR2 is SMNVEV (reference sequence). The CDR3 loop spans 20 amino acids. CDR3 sequence (DNA): TGTGCCAGCAGTTTATTTCGTTCGAGCAGCCTATCCTCCTATAATTCACCCCTCCACTTT. Translating it yields CASSLFRSSSLSSYNSPLHF.

Regarding this clone: A junction end diverges from the germline sequence, so it may reflect a read error. The chain has TRBV15 and TRBJ2-7, with D possibly being TRBD1 (6 bases). There are 22 residues in the CDR3. Germline CDR1 reads LNHNV; CDR2 reads YYDKDF (reference sequence). In DNA, the CDR3 is TGTGCCACCAGCAGAGATTTTCTGCCCAGGGGCCCAGAAGCACTTGTGGGGTACGATCAGTACTTC. Translating gives CATSRDFLPRGPEALVGYDQYF.

By share of the sample, this clone is medium-sized. The rearrangement joins TRBV28 to TRBJ2-2, with no clear D. The CDR3 is 14 residues long. Germline-derived CDR1 and CDR2 are MDHEN and SYDVKM. Trimming cost V 7 bases and J 3 bases, with 12 bases left between them. CDR3 DNA: TGTGCCAGCACCGGAGCTTCGGACACCGGGGAGCTGTTTTTT. Protein sequence: CASTGASDTGELFF.

This clone was observed many times. The gene calls are TRBV9 and TRBJ2-5, with 9 bases identical to TRBD2. V shed 0 bases and J 4 bases; nucleotides not matched to a gene: 4. The CDR3 contains 15 residues. CDR1 SGDLS and CDR2 YYNGEE come from the germline V gene. The CDR3 DNA sequence: TGTGCCAGCAGCGTAGGCGGTAGCGGGGGAGAGACCCAGTACTTC. Translating gives CASSVGGSGGETQYF.

At least ten counts were recorded for this clone. The V gene is TRBV15, the J gene TRBJ2-2; 8 nucleotides match TRBD1. V lost 5 bases to trimming and J lost 3 bases; unmatched junction nucleotides: 8. The germline gives CDR1 LNHNV, CDR2 YYDKDF (reference sequence). The CDR3 extends over 16 amino acids. The DNA for the CDR3 is TGTGCCACCAGCGAGGGAACAGGGGGTGACACCGGGGAGCTGTTTTTT. Its translation: CATSEGTGGDTGELFF.

Notes on this clone: This may be a read error, as it is one base from a much larger clone. As the CDR3 is not closed by the conserved phenylalanine or tryptophan, this likely results from a read error. The chain is built from TRBV6-5 and TRBJ2-7; 8 nucleotides match TRBD1. V trimming: 5 bases; J trimming: 4 bases; junction bases outside the gene matches: 10. The CDR3 consists of 15 residues. The germline V gene has CDR1 MNHEY and CDR2 SVGAGI. DNA of the CDR3: TGTGCCAGCAGTAACCCGGGACAGGTGTCTTACGAGCAGTACCTC. It codes for CASSNPGQVSYEQYL.

Many counts were recorded for this clone. The V call is TRBV10-3, the J call TRBJ2-7, with 7 nucleotides matching TRBD2. V trimming: 3 bases; J trimming: 5 bases; junction bases outside the gene matches: 4. The CDR3 runs 13 residues. The germline V gene has CDR1 ENHRY and CDR2 SYGVKD. The CDR3 coding sequence is TGTGCCATCAGTGATGGGAGCGGGAACGAGCAGTACGTC. This translates into CAISDGSGNEQYV.